A selection of T cell receptor beta chains follows, all from one sample in a study of blood T cell repertoires in COVID-19. Generated by immunoSEQ multiplex PCR, the TCRdb table keeps only in-frame clones and is missing some. The sample lists 99,000 or so clones, roughly 80% occurring once. Material: peripheral blood. Receptors originate from a woman older than 75 with active or convalescent COVID-19. CDR3s include the opening cysteine and the closing phenylalanine or tryptophan. Fields, in order: V gene, J gene, D gene, clone size, CDR3 protein, CDR3 DNA. The D gene is left open where the match is weak. Clone size, where shown, is once, few, many, or a class for clones that have expanded.

>TRBV27|TRBJ1-1|NA|NA
CASSPDDRSEAFF
TGTGCCAGCAGCCCGGATGACAGGTCTGAAGCTTTCTTT
>TRBV6-5|TRBJ1-2|NA|NA
CASSYSPHIKGNGYTF
TGTGCCAGCAGTTACTCCCCACACATCAAGGGGAATGGCTACACCTTC
>TRBV10-3|TRBJ1-3|TRBD1|NA
CATWTGRDSGNTIYF
TGTGCCACCTGGACAGGGAGGGACTCTGGAAACACCATATATTTT
>TRBV10-3|TRBJ1-2|NA|NA
CAITEAESYGYTF
TGTGCCATCACTGAGGCGGAATCCTATGGCTACACCTTC
>TRBV5-1|TRBJ1-6|NA|NA
CASRNGRDSTPLHF
TGCGCCAGCAGGAACGGACGGGACTCGACACCCCTCCACTTT
>TRBV7-9|TRBJ2-3|TRBD1|NA
CASPGQGATDTQYF
TGTGCCAGCCCCGGACAGGGGGCAACAGATACGCAGTATTTT
>TRBV10-3|TRBJ1-5|NA|NA
CAISELYLGGGNQPQHF
TGTGCCATCAGTGAGTTGTACCTTGGAGGGGGCAATCAGCCCCAGCATTTT
>TRBV5-1|TRBJ2-1|TRBD2|NA
CASSLTSANNEQFF
TGCGCCAGCAGCCTTACTAGCGCGAACAATGAGCAGTTCTTC
>TRBV18|TRBJ2-5|NA|NA
CASSPRKNNQETQYF
TGTGCCAGCTCTCCACGAAAAAACAACCAAGAGACCCAGTACTTC
>TRBV5-4|TRBJ2-5|NA|NA
CASSWGMGPRSETQYF
TGTGCCAGCAGCTGGGGTATGGGGCCTCGGTCAGAGACCCAGTACTTC
>TRBV28|TRBJ1-5|NA|NA
CASSLGRVQPQHF
TGTGCCAGCAGTTTGGGCAGGGTGCAGCCCCAGCATTTT
>TRBV12-3/TRBV12-4|TRBJ1-2|TRBD1|NA
CASRDDRDAGYTF
TGTGCCAGCAGGGACGACAGGGACGCTGGCTACACCTTC
>TRBV5-1|TRBJ1-3|TRBD1|once
CASSTGQGGNTIYF
TGCGCCAGCAGCACTGGACAGGGAGGAAACACCATATATTTT
>TRBV5-1|TRBJ2-7|TRBD2|NA
CASSRGGWNEQYF
TGCGCCAGCTCACGGGGGGGATGGAACGAGCAGTACTTC
>TRBV29-1|TRBJ1-2|TRBD1|NA
CSAGTDREYGYTF
TGCAGCGCTGGGACAGATCGGGAGTATGGCTACACCTTC
>TRBV9|TRBJ1-6|NA|NA
CASSARQVLYNSPLHF
TGTGCCAGCAGCGCGCGACAGGTGCTTTATAATTCACCCCTCCACTTT
>TRBV19|TRBJ1-1|NA|NA
CARSWEPEAFF
TGTGCCAGGAGCTGGGAGCCTGAAGCTTTCTTT
>TRBV27|TRBJ1-1|NA|NA
CASSFGKGLGTFF
TGTGCCAGCAGTTTCGGGAAGGGACTGGGAACTTTCTTT
>TRBV3-1/TRBV3-2|TRBJ2-7|TRBD2|NA
CASSRRLAGGTYEQYF
TGTGCCAGCAGCCGCAGACTAGCGGGGGGTACCTACGAGCAGTACTTC
>TRBV2|TRBJ1-4|NA|NA
CASREQGGGEKLFF
TGTGCCAGCAGGGAACAGGGAGGAGGTGAAAAACTGTTTTTT
>TRBV7-2|TRBJ1-4|NA|NA
CASSTRPGSGEKLFF
TGTGCCAGCAGCACCCGTCCTGGCAGCGGAGAAAAACTGTTTTTT
>TRBV14|TRBJ1-2|TRBD1|NA
CASSQLPGQGAGYGYTF
TGTGCCAGCAGCCAATTACCGGGACAGGGGGCCGGCTATGGCTACACCTTC
>TRBV14|TRBJ1-4|TRBD1|NA
CASSQLGWDRVNEKLFF
TGTGCCAGCAGCCAGTTAGGATGGGACAGGGTGAACGAAAAACTGTTTTTT
>TRBV4-3|TRBJ2-1|TRBD2|NA
CASSPQRELDGEQFF
TGCGCCAGCAGCCCTCAGCGGGAGCTCGACGGTGAGCAGTTCTTC
>TRBV19|TRBJ1-1|NA|NA
CASSWDTYTEAFF
TGTGCCAGTAGTTGGGACACGTACACTGAAGCTTTCTTT
>TRBV7-3|TRBJ2-1|TRBD1|NA
CASSLGTAYNEQFF
TGTGCCAGCAGCCTCGGGACAGCTTACAATGAGCAGTTCTTC
>TRBV6-5|TRBJ1-1|NA|NA
CASIGVSGTEAFF
TGTGCCAGCATTGGAGTAAGTGGTACTGAAGCTTTCTTT
>TRBV7-3|TRBJ1-1|NA|NA
CASSLDWRAEAFF
TGTGCCAGCAGCTTAGACTGGCGGGCTGAAGCTTTCTTT
>TRBV6-5|TRBJ1-1|NA|NA
CASSYSRGGTGTEAFF
TGTGCCAGCAGTTACTCGAGGGGGGGGACGGGAACTGAAGCTTTCTTT